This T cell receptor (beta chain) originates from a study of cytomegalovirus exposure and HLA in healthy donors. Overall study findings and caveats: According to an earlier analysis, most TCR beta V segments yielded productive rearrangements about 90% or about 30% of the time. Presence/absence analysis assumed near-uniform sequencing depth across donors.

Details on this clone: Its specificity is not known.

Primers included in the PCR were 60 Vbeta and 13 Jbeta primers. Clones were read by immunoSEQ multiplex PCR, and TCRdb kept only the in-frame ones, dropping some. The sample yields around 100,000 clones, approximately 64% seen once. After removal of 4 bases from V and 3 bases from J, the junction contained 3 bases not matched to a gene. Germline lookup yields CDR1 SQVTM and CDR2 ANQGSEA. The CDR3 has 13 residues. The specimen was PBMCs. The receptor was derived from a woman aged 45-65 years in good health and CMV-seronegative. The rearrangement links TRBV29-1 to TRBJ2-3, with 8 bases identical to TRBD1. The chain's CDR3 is CSVAGTGTDTQYF. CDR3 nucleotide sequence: TGCAGCGTTGCTGGGACAGGAACAGATACGCAGTATTTT.